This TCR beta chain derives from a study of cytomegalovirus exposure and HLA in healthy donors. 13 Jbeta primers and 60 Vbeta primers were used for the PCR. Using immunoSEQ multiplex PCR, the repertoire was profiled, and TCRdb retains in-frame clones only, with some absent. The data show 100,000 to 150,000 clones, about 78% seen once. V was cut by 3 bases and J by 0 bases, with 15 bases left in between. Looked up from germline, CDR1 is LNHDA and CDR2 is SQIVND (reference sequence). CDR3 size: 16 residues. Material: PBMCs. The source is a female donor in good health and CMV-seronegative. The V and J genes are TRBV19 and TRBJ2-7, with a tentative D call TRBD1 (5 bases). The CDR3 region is CASSIGTGDSSYEQYF. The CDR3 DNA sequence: TGTGCCAGTAGTATCGGTACAGGCGACAGCTCCTACGAGCAGTACTTC.